The 10 T cell receptor beta chains presented below share a single source sample, sequenced in a study of blood T cell repertoires in COVID-19. Here immunoSEQ multiplex PCR was the method, and the copy in TCRdb shows in-frame clones only, minus some. Here the sample spans under 200,000 clones, about four fifths being singletons. Specimen: PBMCs or T cells enriched from blood (not recorded which). The receptor source for this set is a woman in her 30s who had been exposed to COVID-19.

This CDR3 is CASSFGEGRGHYNEQFF. Here the CDR3 DNA reads TGTGCCAGCAGCTTTGGCGAGGGCAGGGGGCACTACAATGAGCAGTTCTTC. This chain links TRBV11-3 with TRBJ2-1, with 8 bases lining up with TRBD1. The V and J ends lost 3 bases and 3 bases, in that order; junction bases with no gene match: 10. Germline assignment: CDR1 SGHNT and CDR2 YENEEA. The CDR3 sequence is 17 residues long.

The CDR3 protein is CSVEDRGTGTYEQYF. In DNA form, the CDR3 reads TGCAGCGTTGAAGATCGGGGGACAGGAACCTACGAGCAGTACTTC. This chain links TRBV29-1 with TRBJ2-7; 8 bases are a match to TRBD1. Germline assignment: CDR1 SQVTM and CDR2 ANQGSEA. The ends lost 0 bases at V and 2 bases at J; junction bases unmatched: 6. This CDR3 has 15 residues.

The CDR3: CASNRAADNQPQHF. The CDR3 nucleotides are TGTGCCAGTAACAGGGCTGCCGACAATCAGCCCCAGCATTTT. The chain carries TRBV19 and TRBJ1-5; D may be TRBD1 (6 bases). V lost 7 bases and J 3 bases, leaving 13 bases between the germline ends. Germline V lookup: CDR1 LNHDA, CDR2 SQIVND (reference sequence). The CDR3 consists of 14 residues.

This chain uses TRBV5-6 with TRBJ2-3; TRBD1 aligns across 8 bases. J was trimmed by 4 bases and V by 3 bases; bases with no gene match: 4. CDR3 size: 14 residues. Germline V gene lookup returns CDR1 SGHDT and CDR2 YYEEEE. The CDR3 coding sequence is TGTGCCAGCAGCTCCCGGACAGGGCCAGATACGCAGTATTTT. Its protein is CASSSRTGPDTQYF.

The V and J genes are TRBV4-3 and TRBJ1-2; TRBD1 matches 10 bases. The CDR3 totals 15 residues. V trimming: 2 bases; J trimming: 8 bases; junction bases outside the gene matches: 8. From germline, CDR1 is LGHNA and CDR2 YSLEER. CDR3 DNA sequence: TGCGCCAGCAGCCAAAAGGACAGGGGGATTGAAGGCTACACCTTC. The encoded protein is CASSQKDRGIEGYTF.

The count of this clone is one. This chain uses TRBV9 with TRBJ1-3; tentative D call: TRBD1 (5 bases). V lost 5 bases to trimming and J lost 0 bases, with 12 bases between them. This CDR3 spans 15 amino acids. CDR1 SGDLS and CDR2 YYNGEE come from the germline V gene. CDR3 sequence reads: CASSDDSRSGNTIYF. The CDR3 DNA sequence: TGTGCCAGCAGTGATGACAGCCGCTCTGGAAACACCATATATTTT.

The chain has TRBV29-1 and TRBJ2-5; 8 bases align to TRBD2. This CDR3 contains 14 residues. Germline V CDR1 and CDR2: SQVTM, ANQGSEA. The trim removed 6 bases at V and 1 base at J, leaving 7 bases unmatched. The CDR3 bases are TGCAGCGTGGGGTTTGGACTAGCCCAAGAGACCCAGTACTTC. Its translation: CSVGFGLAQETQYF.

This chain links TRBV27 with TRBJ1-1; 8 bases are shared with TRBD1. The CDR3 sequence is 17 residues long. V lost 7 bases to trimming and J lost 0 bases; unmatched junction nucleotides: 13. CDR1 is MNHEY, CDR2 SMNVEV, per germline (reference sequence). Here the CDR3 reads CASTAGQGGGVNTEAFF. CDR3 sequence (DNA): TGTGCCAGCACCGCCGGACAGGGCGGGGGTGTGAACACTGAAGCTTTCTTT.

This clone was seen a single time. This CDR3 reads CASTNSDPKFLEEYEQYF. The CDR3 bases are TGTGCCAGCACTAATAGTGACCCTAAATTTCTTGAGGAATACGAGCAGTACTTC. The chain combines TRBV21-1 with TRBJ2-7; the table gives TRBD2 as D, unverified against the DNA. TRBV21-1 is marked as a pseudogene. This CDR3 region has 18 residues.

This clone showed up just a few times. The V gene is TRBV19, the J gene TRBJ1-1, with 8 bases identical to TRBD1. Germline V CDR1 and CDR2: LNHDA, SQIVND (reference sequence). The trim removed 7 bases at V and 3 bases at J, leaving 10 bases unmatched. The CDR3 loop spans 15 amino acids. CDR3 region: CASTHRDRKDTEAFF. In DNA, the CDR3 is TGTGCCAGTACTCACCGGGACAGGAAGGACACTGAAGCTTTCTTT.